The T cell receptor (beta chain) described here comes from a study of post-analysis software for immune sequencing data. Findings of the study overall: There were about five TRBV segments more frequent in patients than controls, and TRBV5-6, TRBV5-1 and TRBV20-1 were among them. The normalized Chao1 diversity of multiple sclerosis patients was significantly lower than that of controls.

A few counts support this clonotype. Antigen specificity is unknown. The CDR3 has 12 amino acids. V was pared by 8 bases and J by 5 bases, with 10 bases between. The germline V gene encodes CDR1 MRHNA and CDR2 SNTAGT. Unique molecular identifiers were built into the TCR beta cDNA libraries. TCRdb called the PCR reads again in MiXCR, with one record for every CDR3 protein. The sample records 550,000 to 700,000 distinct CDR3 sequences, about 40% being singletons. This chain connects TRBV6-4 to TRBJ1-5, with no clear D. The specimen was blood. The receptor was isolated from a girl aged 10 to 17 with multiple sclerosis. The CDR3 spells CASLGYDQPQHF. The DNA for the CDR3 is TGTGCCAGCCTAGGGTACGATCAGCCCCAGCATTTT.